This T cell receptor (beta chain) derives from a study of cytomegalovirus exposure and HLA in healthy donors. Study-wide results and limits: In a later analysis, V- and J-gene trimming of beta chains associated with a DCLRE1C missense variant, replicated independently.

Germline loops: CDR1 SGDLS, CDR2 YYNGEE. The germline V and J ends were trimmed by 4 bases and 3 bases, with 14 bases remaining between them. CDR3 size: 14 residues. 13 Jbeta primers and 60 Vbeta primers were used for the PCR. TCRdb's copy holds only in-frame clones and misses some; the assay was immunoSEQ multiplex PCR. The sample records under 200,000 clones, around 82% being singletons. On this clone: The antigen is not known.

The TCR originated in a boy between 5 and 17 years old in good health and CMV-seronegative. V is TRBV9 and J is TRBJ2-7; a possible D gene is TRBD1 (6 bases). Sequenced: PBMCs. DNA of the CDR3: TGTGCCAGCAGCCCCCGGGACACCCTCTACGAGCAGTACTTC. Translation: CASSPRDTLYEQYF.